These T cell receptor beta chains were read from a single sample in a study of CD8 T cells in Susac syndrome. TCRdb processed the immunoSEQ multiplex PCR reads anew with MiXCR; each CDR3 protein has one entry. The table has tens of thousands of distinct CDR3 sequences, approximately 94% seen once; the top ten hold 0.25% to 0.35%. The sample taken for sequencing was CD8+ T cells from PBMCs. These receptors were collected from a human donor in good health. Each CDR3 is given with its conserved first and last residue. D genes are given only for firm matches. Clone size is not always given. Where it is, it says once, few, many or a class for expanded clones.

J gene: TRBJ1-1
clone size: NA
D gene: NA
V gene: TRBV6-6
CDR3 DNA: TGTGCCAGCAGTTACCCAAAGAGAGGATCGAACACTGAAGCTTTCTTT
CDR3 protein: CASSYPKRGSNTEAFF

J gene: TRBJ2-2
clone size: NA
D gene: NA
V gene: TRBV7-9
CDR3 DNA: TGTGCCAGCAGCCTAGACCCCGGGGAGCTGTTTTTT
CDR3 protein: CASSLDPGELFF

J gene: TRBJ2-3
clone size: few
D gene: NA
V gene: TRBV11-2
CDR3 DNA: TGTGCCAGCAGCCTCACAGTTAGCACAGATACGCAGTATTTT
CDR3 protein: CASSLTVSTDTQYF

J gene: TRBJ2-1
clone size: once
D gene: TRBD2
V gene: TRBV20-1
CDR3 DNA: TGCAGTGCTAGTTTTCTAGCGGTTGAGCAGTTCTTC
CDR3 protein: CSASFLAVEQFF

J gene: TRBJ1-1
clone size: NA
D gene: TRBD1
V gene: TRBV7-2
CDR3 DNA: TGTGCCAGCAGTCGCAGGGGGGGCACTGAAGCTTTCTTT
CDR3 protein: CASSRRGGTEAFF

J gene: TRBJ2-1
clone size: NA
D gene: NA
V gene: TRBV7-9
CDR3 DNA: TGTGCCAGCATAGCCCTGAGTTCCGGGGAAGATGAGCAGTTCTTC
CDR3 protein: CASIALSSGEDEQFF

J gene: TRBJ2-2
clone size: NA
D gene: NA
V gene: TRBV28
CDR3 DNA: TGTGCCAGCAGTCCCGATCTTTACACCGGGGAGCTGTTTTTT
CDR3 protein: CASSPDLYTGELFF

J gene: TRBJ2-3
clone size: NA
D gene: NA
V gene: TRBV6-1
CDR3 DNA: TGTGCCAGCAGTCCCCCCGGGTCCTCCACAGATACGCAGTATTTT
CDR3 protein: CASSPPGSSTDTQYF

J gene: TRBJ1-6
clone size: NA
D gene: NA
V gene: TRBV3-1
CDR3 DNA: TGTGCCAGCAGTCAAGATTTCGGGGCGTTGACCTATAATTCACCCCTCCACTTT
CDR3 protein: CASSQDFGALTYNSPLHF

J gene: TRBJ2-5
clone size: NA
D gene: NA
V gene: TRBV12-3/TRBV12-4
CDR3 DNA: TGTGCCAGCAGAACAGGGCTAGCAGGGGAGACCCAGTACTTC
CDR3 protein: CASRTGLAGETQYF

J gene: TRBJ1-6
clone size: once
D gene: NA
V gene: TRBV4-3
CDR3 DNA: TGCGCCAGCCGGAGCTATAATTCACCCCTCCACTTT
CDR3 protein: CASRSYNSPLHF

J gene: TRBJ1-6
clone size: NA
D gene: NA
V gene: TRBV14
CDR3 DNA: TGTGCCAGCAGCCAGGTTCTCGATTCACCCCTCCACTTT
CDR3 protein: CASSQVLDSPLHF

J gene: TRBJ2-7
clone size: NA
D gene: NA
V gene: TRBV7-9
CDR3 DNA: TGTGCCAGCAGCGCCCGGGACTTACCCTACGAGCAGTACTTC
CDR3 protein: CASSARDLPYEQYF

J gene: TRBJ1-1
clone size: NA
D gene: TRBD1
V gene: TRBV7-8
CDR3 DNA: TGTGCCAGCAGCGCGCTGGACAGGGGAGAGGACACTGAAGCTTTCTTT
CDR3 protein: CASSALDRGEDTEAFF

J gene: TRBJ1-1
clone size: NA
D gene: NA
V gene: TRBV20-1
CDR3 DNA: TGCAGTGCTCGGGACGGATTGAACACTGAAGCTTTCTTT
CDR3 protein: CSARDGLNTEAFF

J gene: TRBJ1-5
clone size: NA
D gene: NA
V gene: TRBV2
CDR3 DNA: TGTGCCAGCACGCTTAGCAATCAGCCCCAGCATTTT
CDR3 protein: CASTLSNQPQHF

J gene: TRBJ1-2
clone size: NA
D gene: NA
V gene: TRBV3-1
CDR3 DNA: TGTGCCAGCAGCCAAGCCCGGCGAGGCTACACCTTC
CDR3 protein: CASSQARRGYTF

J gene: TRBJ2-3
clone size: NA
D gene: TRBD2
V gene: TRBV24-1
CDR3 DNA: TGTGCCACCAGTGTTCTAAGAGCTCGGGGGGAAGAAGATACGCAGTATTTT
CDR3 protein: CATSVLRARGEEDTQYF

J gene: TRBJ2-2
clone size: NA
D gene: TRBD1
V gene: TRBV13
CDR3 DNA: TGTGCCAGCAGCTTTAGAGGGACAGGGCCCACCGGGGAGCTGTTTTTT
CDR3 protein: CASSFRGTGPTGELFF

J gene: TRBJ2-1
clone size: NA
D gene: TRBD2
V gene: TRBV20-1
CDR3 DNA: TGCAGTGCTAGACCGACTAGCTTCAATGAGCAGTTCTTC
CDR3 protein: CSARPTSFNEQFF

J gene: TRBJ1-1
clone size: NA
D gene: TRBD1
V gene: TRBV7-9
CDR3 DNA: TGTGCCAGCAGCCCCCGGGACAGGGGGCGGATTAGTCCTGAAGCTTTCTTT
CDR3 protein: CASSPRDRGRISPEAFF

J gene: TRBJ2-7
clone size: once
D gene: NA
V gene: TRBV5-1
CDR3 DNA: TGCGCCAGCAGCTTGAAAGGCCGTTCCTACGAGCAGTACTTC
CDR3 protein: CASSLKGRSYEQYF

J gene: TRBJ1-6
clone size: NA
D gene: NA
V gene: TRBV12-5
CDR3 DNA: TGTGCTAGTGGTTTCGACAGCAGTAATTCACCCCTCCACTTT
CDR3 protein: CASGFDSSNSPLHF

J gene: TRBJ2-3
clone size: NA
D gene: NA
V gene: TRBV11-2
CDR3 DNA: TGTGCCAGCAGCTTATGGTCCAGATACACAGATACGCAGTATTTT
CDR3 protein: CASSLWSRYTDTQYF